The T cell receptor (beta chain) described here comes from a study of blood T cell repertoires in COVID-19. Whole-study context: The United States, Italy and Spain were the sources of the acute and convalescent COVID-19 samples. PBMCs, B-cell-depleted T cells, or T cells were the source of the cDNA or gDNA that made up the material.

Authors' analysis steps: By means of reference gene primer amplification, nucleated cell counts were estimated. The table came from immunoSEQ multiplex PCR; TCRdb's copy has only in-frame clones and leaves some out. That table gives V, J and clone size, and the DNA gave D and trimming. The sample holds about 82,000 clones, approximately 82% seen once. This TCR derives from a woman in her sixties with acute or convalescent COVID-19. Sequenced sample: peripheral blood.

The DNA for the CDR3 is TGTGCCAGCTCACCCTCCCTCGAGGTGAACACTGAAGCTTTCTTT. Translation: CASSPSLEVNTEAFF. The chain is built from TRBV18 and TRBJ1-1, with D unclear. Trimming took 3 bases from V and 0 from J, leaving 11 bases between them. This CDR3 spans 15 amino acids. CDR1 and CDR2 from the germline V gene are KGHSH and LQKENI.